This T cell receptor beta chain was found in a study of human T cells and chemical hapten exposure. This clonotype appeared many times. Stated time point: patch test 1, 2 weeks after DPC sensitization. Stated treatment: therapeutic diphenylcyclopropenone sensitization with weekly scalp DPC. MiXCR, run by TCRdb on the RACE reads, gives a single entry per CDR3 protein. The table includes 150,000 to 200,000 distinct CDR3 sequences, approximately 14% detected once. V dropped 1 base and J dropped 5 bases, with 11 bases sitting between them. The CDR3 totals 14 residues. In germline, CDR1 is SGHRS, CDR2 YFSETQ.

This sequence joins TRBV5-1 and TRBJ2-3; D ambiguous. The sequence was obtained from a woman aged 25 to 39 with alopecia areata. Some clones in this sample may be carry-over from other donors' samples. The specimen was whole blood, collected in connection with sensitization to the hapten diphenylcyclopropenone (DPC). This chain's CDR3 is CASSLLSKGDTQYF. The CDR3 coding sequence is TGCGCCAGCAGCTTGTTGTCAAAGGGAGATACGCAGTATTTT.